This is a list of T cell receptor beta chains from one sample in a study of Ad26.COV2.S vaccination and SARS-CoV-2 variants. The assay was immunoSEQ multiplex PCR, and TCRdb's table has in-frame clones only and misses some. The repertoire holds roughly 400,000 clones, over 75% seen once, with 1.5% to 2% in the top ten. Specimen: peripheral blood, collected in a trial of Ad26.COV2.S vaccine versus placebo. The receptors stem from a person between 18 and 60 years old who received the Ad26.COV2.S COVID-19 vaccine or a placebo. CDR3s include the opening cysteine and the closing phenylalanine or tryptophan. The order of the fields is V gene, clone size, J gene, D gene, CDR3 DNA, CDR3 protein. D genes are given only for firm matches. The size of a clone is reported for some rows only, either as once, few or many, or as a class for expanded clones.

TRBV30	.	TRBJ1-6	.	TGTGCCTGGACCAGGGGTGGCTCACCCCTCCACTTT	CAWTRGGSPLHF
TRBV7-9	.	TRBJ2-7	.	TGTGCCAGCAGCTTGGGATCAGGGCGGGATTACGAGCAGTACTTC	CASSLGSGRDYEQYF
TRBV3-1/TRBV3-2	many	TRBJ1-6	.	TGTGCCAGCAGCCAAGATGATCGGACACCCCTCCACTTT	CASSQDDRTPLHF
TRBV7-9	.	TRBJ2-1	TRBD2	TGTGCCAGCAGCCGGACTAGCGACAATGAGCAGTTCTTC	CASSRTSDNEQFF
TRBV29-1	.	TRBJ2-1	TRBD2	TGCAGCGTCCGTACTAGCGGGGACTACAATGAGCAGTTCTTC	CSVRTSGDYNEQFF
TRBV2	.	TRBJ1-4	.	TGTGCCAGCAATTACGACAGGACTAATGAAAAACTGTTTTTT	CASNYDRTNEKLFF
TRBV5-6	.	TRBJ1-2	TRBD1	TGTGCCAGCAGCCGGGACAGTGGAGGCTATGGCTACACCTTC	CASSRDSGGYGYTF
TRBV7-2	.	TRBJ2-7	TRBD1	TGTGCCAGCAGCTTAGGACAGGGGACCAACGAGCAGTACTTC	CASSLGQGTNEQYF
TRBV10-2	.	TRBJ2-3	.	TGCGCCAGCAGTGAGAACCGACTTACGCAGTATTTT	CASSENRLTQYF
TRBV4-2	.	TRBJ2-7	TRBD2	TGTGCCAGCAGCCAAGAATGGGGGGAGGGCGAGCAGTACTTC	CASSQEWGEGEQYF
TRBV20-1	.	TRBJ1-2	.	TGCAGTGCTGATCGGATAGGCTACACCTTC	CSADRIGYTF
TRBV7-8	.	TRBJ2-1	TRBD2	TGTGCCAGCAGCTTAGAAAGCGGGAACGACAATGAGCAGTTCTTC	CASSLESGNDNEQFF
TRBV28	.	TRBJ2-5	.	TGTGCCAGCAGCCTCACTGGACGGGAAGAGACCCAGTACTTC	CASSLTGREETQYF
TRBV3-1/TRBV3-2	.	TRBJ1-3	.	TGTGCCAGCAGCCAAGATGGATCAGGGTTAGGGCCTGGAAACACCATATATTTT	CASSQDGSGLGPGNTIYF
TRBV10-3	.	TRBJ2-1	TRBD2	TGTGCCATCAGTGAGTCGATAGGACTAGCGGACAATGAGCAGTTCTTC	CAISESIGLADNEQFF
TRBV5-1	once	TRBJ2-7	.	TGCGCCAGCAGCTTGGTATCCTACGAGCAGTACTTC	CASSLVSYEQYF
TRBV6-5	.	TRBJ1-1	.	TGTGCCAGCAGTTACTCGAGGGCAGACCTAAACACTGAAGCTTTCTTT	CASSYSRADLNTEAFF
TRBV27	.	TRBJ2-2	TRBD1	TGTGCCAGCAGTCCCAGACAGGGACGGGACACCGGGGAGCTGTTTTTT	CASSPRQGRDTGELFF
TRBV2	.	TRBJ2-7	.	TGTGCCAGCAGCTTTACAGGGAGCGAGCAGTACTTC	CASSFTGSEQYF
TRBV28	.	TRBJ1-4	TRBD1	TGTGCCAGCAGGTTCGAACAGGGGCGGGGTAATGAAAAACTGTTTTTT	CASRFEQGRGNEKLFF
TRBV2	.	TRBJ2-3	.	TGTGCCAGCAGTGTTCGGACGGGACTGAGCACAGATACGCAGTATTTT	CASSVRTGLSTDTQYF
TRBV4-1	.	TRBJ1-1	.	TGCGCCAGCAGCCAAGATTGGGCAGACACTGAAGCTTTCTTT	CASSQDWADTEAFF
TRBV10-3	many	TRBJ1-3	TRBD1	TGTGCCATCAGTGAGTCGTCGGGACAGGCGATCTCTGGAAACACCATATATTTT	CAISESSGQAISGNTIYF
TRBV7-3	.	TRBJ1-2	TRBD1	TGTGCCAGCAGCCCCGAGGGACAGGTCTACTTC	CASSPEGQVYF
TRBV7-2	.	TRBJ2-5	.	TGTGCCAGCAGCTTGGGGGCTCCCGGACTCCAAGAGACCCAGTACTTC	CASSLGAPGLQETQYF
TRBV14	.	TRBJ2-7	.	TGTGCCAGCAGCCAAGCGAAGGGCAGGGAGACTGACGAGCAGTACTTC	CASSQAKGRETDEQYF
TRBV5-4	.	TRBJ1-4	TRBD1	TGTGCCAGCAGCTTAGGACCGGGACAGGGTGGTGAAAAACTGTTTTTT	CASSLGPGQGGEKLFF
TRBV24-1	.	TRBJ2-7	TRBD1	TGTGCCACCAGTGATTTAAGGTCGAGGACAGGGGGGTCCTACGAGCAGTACTTC	CATSDLRSRTGGSYEQYF
TRBV9	.	TRBJ2-5	.	TGTGCCAGCAGCGTTCGACCAGGGGAGACCCAGTACTTC	CASSVRPGETQYF
TRBV5-5	.	TRBJ2-7	.	TGTGCCAGCAGCTTATACGGGAGCGGGTACGAGCAGTACTTC	CASSLYGSGYEQYF
TRBV5-1	.	TRBJ2-1	.	TGCGCCAGCAGCTTGGGGGTGTTGGAGGGCTCGGTCAATGAGCAGTTCTTC	CASSLGVLEGSVNEQFF
TRBV5-1	.	TRBJ2-6	.	TGCGCCAGCAGCTTGGGTGGGGCCCCTGGGGCCAACGTCCTGACTTTC	CASSLGGAPGANVLTF
TRBV6-5	.	TRBJ2-5	TRBD1	TGTGCCAGCAGGATCGGACAGGAAGAGACCCAGTACTTC	CASRIGQEETQYF
TRBV5-1	.	TRBJ2-2	TRBD2	TGCGCCAGCAGCTTGTTGACTAGCGGATTCCAAGTGGGCGGGGAGCTGTTTTTT	CASSLLTSGFQVGGELFF
TRBV11-2	.	TRBJ2-2	TRBD2	TGTGCCAGCAGCCGACTAGCGGGAGTCGGGGAGCTGTTTTTT	CASSRLAGVGELFF
TRBV4-3	.	TRBJ2-3	.	TGCGCCAGCAGCTCCACGACAGGTAGCACAGATACGCAGTATTTT	CASSSTTGSTDTQYF
TRBV5-5	.	TRBJ1-5	.	TGTGCCAGCAGCTTGGATGGCTCTTATAGCAATCAGCCCCAGCATTTT	CASSLDGSYSNQPQHF